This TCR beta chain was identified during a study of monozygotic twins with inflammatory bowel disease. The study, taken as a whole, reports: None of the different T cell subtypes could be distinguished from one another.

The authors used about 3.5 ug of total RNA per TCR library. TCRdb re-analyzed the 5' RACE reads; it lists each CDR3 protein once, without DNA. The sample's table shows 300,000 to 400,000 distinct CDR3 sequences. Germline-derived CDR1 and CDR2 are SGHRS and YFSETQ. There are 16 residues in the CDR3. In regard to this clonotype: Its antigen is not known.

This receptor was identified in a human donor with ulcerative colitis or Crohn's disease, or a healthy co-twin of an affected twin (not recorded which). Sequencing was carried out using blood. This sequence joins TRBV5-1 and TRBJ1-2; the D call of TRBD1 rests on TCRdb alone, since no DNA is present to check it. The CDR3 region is CASSGGVLQGTDGYTF.